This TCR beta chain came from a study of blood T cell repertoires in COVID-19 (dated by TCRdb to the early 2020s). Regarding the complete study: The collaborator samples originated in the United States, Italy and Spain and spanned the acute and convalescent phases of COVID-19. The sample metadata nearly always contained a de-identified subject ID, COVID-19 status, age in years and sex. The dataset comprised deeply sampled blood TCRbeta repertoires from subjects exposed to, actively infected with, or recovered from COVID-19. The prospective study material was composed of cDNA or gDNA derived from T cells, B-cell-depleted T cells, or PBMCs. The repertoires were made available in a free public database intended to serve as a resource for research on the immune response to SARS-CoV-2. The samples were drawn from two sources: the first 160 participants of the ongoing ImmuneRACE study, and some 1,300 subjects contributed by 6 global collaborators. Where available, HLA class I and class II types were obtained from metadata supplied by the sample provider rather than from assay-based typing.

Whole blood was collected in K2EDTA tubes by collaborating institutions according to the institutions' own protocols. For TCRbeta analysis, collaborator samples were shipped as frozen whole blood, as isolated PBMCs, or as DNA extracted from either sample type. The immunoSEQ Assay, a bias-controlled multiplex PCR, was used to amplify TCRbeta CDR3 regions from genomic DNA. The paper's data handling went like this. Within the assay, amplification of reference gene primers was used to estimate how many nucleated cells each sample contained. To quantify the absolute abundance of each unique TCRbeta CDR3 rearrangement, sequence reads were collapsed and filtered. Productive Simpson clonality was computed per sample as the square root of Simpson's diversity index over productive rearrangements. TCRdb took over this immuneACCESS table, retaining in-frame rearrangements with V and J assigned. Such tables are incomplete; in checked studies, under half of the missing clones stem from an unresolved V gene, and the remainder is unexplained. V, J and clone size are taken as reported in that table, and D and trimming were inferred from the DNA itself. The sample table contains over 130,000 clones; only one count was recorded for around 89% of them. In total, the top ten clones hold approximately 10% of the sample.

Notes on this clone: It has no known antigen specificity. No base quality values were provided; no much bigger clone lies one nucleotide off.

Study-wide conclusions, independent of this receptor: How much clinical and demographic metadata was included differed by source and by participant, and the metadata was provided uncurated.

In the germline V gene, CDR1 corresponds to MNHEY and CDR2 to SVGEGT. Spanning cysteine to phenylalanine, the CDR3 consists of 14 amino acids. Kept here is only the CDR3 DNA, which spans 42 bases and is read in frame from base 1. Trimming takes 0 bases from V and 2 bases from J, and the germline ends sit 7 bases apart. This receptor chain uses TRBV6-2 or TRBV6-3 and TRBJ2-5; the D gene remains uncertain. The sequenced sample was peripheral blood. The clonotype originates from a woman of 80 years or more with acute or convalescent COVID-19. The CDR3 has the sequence CASSYSATQETQYF. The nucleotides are TGTGCCAGCAGTTACTCCGCGACACAAGAGACCCAGTACTTC.